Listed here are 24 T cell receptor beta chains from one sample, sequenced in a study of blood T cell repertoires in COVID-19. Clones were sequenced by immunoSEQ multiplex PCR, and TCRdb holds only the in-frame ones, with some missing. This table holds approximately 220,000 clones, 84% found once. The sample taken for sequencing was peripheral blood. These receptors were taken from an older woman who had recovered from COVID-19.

CDR3 protein: CASSNQGVAKNIQYF. The CDR3 DNA sequence: TGTGCCAGTAGTAACCAGGGGGTGGCCAAAAACATTCAGTACTTC. The chain uses TRBV19 and TRBJ2-4, with 7 bases fitting TRBD1. Losses at the gene ends were 4 bases for V and 1 base for J; bases not matched to a gene: 4. CDR3 length equals 15 residues. Germline V gives CDR1 LNHDA, CDR2 SQIVND (reference sequence). Together with reference TRBV19 and TRBJ2-4, the CDR3 gives the full variable domain: DGGITQSPKYLFRKEGQNVTLSCEQNLNHDAMYWYRQDPGQGLRLIYYSQIVNDFQKGDIAEGYSVSREKKESFPLTVTSAQKNPTAFYLCASSNQGVAKNIQYFGAGTRLSVL.

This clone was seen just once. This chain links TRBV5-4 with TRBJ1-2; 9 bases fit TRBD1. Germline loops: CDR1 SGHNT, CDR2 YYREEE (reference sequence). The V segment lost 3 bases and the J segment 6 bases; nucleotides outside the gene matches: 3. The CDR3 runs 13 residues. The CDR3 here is CASSWDRVNGYTF. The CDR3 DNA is TGTGCCAGCAGCTGGGACAGGGTAAATGGCTACACCTTC. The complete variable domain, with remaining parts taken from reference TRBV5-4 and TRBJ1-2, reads ETGVTQSPTHLIKTRGQQVTLRCSSQSGHNTVSWYQQALGQGPQFIFQYYREEENGRGNFPPRFSGLQFPNYSSELNVNALELDDSALYLCASSWDRVNGYTFGSGTRLTVV.

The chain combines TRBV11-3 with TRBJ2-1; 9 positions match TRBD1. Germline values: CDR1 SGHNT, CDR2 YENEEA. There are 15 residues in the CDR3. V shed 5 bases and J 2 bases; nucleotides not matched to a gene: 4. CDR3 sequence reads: CASSDGQGTYNEQFF. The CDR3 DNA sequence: TGTGCCAGCAGCGACGGACAGGGGACCTACAATGAGCAGTTCTTC. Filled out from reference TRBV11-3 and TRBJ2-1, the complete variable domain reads EAGVVQSPRYKIIEKKQPVAFWCNPISGHNTLYWYLQNLGQGPELLIRYENEEAVDDSQLPKDRFSAERLKGVDSTLKIQPAELGDSAVYLCASSDGQGTYNEQFFGPGTRLTVL.

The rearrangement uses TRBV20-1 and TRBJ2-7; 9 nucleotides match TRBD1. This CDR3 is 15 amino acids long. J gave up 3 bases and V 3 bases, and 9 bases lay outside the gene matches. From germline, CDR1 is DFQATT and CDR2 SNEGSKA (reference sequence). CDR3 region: CSASSTGTGYYEQYF. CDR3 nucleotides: TGCAGTGCTAGTAGTACCGGGACAGGGTACTACGAGCAGTACTTC.

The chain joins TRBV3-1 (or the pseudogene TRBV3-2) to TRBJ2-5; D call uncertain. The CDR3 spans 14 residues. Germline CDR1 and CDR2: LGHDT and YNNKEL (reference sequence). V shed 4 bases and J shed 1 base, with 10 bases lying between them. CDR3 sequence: CASSPWSVQETQYF. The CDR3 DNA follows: TGTGCCAGCAGCCCTTGGTCGGTCCAAGAGACCCAGTACTTC.

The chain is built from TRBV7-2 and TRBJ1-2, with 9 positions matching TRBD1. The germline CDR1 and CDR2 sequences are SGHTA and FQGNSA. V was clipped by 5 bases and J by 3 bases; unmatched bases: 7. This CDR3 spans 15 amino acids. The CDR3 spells CASSGGQGFDYGYTF. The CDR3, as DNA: TGTGCCAGCAGCGGGGGACAGGGATTTGACTATGGCTACACCTTC.

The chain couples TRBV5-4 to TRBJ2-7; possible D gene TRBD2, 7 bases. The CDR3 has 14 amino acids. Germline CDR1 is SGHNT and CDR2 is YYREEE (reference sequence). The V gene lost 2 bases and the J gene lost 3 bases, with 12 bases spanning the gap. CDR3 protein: CASSFGGQGYEQYF. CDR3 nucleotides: TGTGCCAGCAGCTTCGGGGGGCAGGGCTACGAGCAGTACTTC. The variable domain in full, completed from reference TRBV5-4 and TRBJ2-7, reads ETGVTQSPTHLIKTRGQQVTLRCSSQSGHNTVSWYQQALGQGPQFIFQYYREEENGRGNFPPRFSGLQFPNYSSELNVNALELDDSALYLCASSFGGQGYEQYFGPGTRLTVT.

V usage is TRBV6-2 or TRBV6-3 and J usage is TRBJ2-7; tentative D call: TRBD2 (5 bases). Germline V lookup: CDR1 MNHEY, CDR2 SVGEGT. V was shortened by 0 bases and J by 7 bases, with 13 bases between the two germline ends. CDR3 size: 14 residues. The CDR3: CASSYSIFGEEQYF. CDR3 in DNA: TGTGCCAGCAGTTACTCGATATTCGGGGAAGAGCAGTACTTC.

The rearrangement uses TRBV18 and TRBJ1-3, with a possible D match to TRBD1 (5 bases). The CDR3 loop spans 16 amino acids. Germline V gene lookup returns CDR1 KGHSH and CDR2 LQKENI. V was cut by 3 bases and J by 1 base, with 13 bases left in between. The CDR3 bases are TGTGCCAGCTCACCCTTAGGGGAAGTATCTGGAAACACCATATATTTT. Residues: CASSPLGEVSGNTIYF.

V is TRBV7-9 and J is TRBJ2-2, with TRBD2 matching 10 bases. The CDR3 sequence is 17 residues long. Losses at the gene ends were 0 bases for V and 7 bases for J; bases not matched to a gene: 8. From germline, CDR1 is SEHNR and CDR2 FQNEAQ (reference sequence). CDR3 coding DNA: TGTGCCAGCAGCTTAGCTGGGACTAGCGTTTCTGTCGGGGAGCTGTTTTTT. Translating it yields CASSLAGTSVSVGELFF.

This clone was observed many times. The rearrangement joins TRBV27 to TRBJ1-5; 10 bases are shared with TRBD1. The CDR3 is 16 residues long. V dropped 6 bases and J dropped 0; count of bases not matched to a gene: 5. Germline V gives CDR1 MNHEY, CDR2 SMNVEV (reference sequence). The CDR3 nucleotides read TGTGCCAGCAGGGGACAGGGGATATATAGCAATCAGCCCCAGCATTTT. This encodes CASRGQGIYSNQPQHF.

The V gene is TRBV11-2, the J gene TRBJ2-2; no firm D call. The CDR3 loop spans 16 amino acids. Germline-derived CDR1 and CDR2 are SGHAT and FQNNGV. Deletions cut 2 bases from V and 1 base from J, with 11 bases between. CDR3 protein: CASSLKYGLNTGELFF. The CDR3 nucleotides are TGTGCCAGCAGCTTAAAGTATGGCTTGAACACCGGGGAGCTGTTTTTT.

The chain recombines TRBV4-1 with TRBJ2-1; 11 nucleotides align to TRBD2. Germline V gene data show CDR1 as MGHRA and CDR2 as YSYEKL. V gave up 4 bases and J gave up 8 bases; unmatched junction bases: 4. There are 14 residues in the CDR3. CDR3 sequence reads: CASSLSGGADEQFF. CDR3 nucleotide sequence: TGCGCCAGCAGCCTTAGCGGGGGGGCCGATGAGCAGTTCTTC.

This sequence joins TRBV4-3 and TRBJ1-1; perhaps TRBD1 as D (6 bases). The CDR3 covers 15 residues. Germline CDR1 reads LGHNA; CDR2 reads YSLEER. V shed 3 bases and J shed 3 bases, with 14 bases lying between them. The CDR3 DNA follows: TGCGCCAGCAGCCAGGTTACAGGGTTGGACACTGAAGCTTTCTTT. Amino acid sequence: CASSQVTGLDTEAFF.

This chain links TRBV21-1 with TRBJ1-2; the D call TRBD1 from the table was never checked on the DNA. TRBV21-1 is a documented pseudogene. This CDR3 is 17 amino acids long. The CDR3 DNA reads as TGTGCCAACACCAGGGGGATAATACAGGGGGAGAGAGACGGCTACACCTTC. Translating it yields CANTRGIIQGERDGYTF.

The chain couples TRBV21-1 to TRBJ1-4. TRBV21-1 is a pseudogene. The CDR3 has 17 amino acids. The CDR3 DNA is TGTGCCAGCAGCAAAGGGGGCAGGGAGGGCACTAATGAAAAACTGTTTTTT. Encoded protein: CASSKGGREGTNEKLFF.

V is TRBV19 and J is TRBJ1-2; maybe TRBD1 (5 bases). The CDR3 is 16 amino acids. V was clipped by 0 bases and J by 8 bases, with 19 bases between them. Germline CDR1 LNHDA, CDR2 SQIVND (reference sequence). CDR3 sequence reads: CASSIDRLDSPEGYTF. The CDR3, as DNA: TGTGCCAGTAGTATAGATCGTCTCGACAGTCCCGAAGGCTACACCTTC.

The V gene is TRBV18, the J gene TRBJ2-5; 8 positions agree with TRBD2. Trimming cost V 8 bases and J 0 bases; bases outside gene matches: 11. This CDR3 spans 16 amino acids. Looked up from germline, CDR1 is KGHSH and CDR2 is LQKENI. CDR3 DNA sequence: TGTGCCAGCCAAGGACGAGCTAGCGGGTACCAAGAGACCCAGTACTTC. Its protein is CASQGRASGYQETQYF.

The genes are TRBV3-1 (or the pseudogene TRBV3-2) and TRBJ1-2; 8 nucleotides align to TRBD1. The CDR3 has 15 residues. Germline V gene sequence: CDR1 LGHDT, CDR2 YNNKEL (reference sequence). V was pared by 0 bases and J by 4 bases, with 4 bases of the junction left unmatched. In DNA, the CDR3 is TGTGCCAGCAGCCAAGACTTTACAGGGGGCTATGGCTACACCTTC. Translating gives CASSQDFTGGYGYTF.

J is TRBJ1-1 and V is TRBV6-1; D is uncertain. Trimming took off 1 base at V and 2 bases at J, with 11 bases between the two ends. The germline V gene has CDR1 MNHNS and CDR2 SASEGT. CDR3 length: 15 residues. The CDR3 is CASSEGEGGNTEAFF. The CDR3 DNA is TGTGCCAGCAGTGAAGGTGAGGGTGGTAACACTGAAGCTTTCTTT.

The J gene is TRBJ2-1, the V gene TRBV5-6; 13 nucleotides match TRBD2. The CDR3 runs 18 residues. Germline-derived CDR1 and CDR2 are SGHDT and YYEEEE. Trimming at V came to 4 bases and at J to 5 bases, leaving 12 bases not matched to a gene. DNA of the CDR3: TGTGCCAGCAGCCCTACCTACCGGACTAGCGGGGGCAACAATGAGCAGTTCTTC. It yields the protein CASSPTYRTSGGNNEQFF.

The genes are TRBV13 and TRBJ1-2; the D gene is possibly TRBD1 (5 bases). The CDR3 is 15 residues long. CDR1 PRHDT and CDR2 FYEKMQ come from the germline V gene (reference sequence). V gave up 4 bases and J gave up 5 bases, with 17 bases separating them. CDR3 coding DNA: TGTGCCAGCAGCTACACCGGCAGGGCGGAGTATGGCTACACCTTC. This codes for CASSYTGRAEYGYTF.

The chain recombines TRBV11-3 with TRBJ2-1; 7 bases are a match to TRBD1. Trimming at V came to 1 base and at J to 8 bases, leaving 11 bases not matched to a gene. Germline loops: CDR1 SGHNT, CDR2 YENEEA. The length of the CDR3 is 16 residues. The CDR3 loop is CASSLGVAQGVDEQFF. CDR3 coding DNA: TGTGCCAGCAGCTTAGGGGTGGCGCAGGGGGTCGATGAGCAGTTCTTC.

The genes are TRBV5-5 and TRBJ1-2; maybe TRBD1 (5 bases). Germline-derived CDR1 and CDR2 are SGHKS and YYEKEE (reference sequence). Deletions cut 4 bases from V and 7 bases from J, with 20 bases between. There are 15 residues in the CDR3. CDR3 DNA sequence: TGTGCCAGCAGCAACGGGACTCTAATAAAGGGTGGCTACACCTTC. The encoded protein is CASSNGTLIKGGYTF.